These 3 T cell receptor beta chains were all obtained from the same sample, sequenced in a study of T cell responses to AZD1222 COVID-19 vaccine. The protocol was immunoSEQ multiplex PCR, while the TCRdb copy is restricted to in-frame clones and leaves out a portion. Of 140,000 to 150,000 clones listed, 85% to 95% are singletons. Here the sequenced sample was peripheral blood, taken on day 0 of AZD1222 vaccination. These receptors all stem from an adult in good health.

The rearrangement uses TRBV5-4 and TRBJ2-3; 11 nucleotides agree with TRBD2. The V gene end was trimmed by 4 bases and the J gene end by 2 bases; junction bases not matched to a gene: 6. This CDR3 spans 16 amino acids. Germline lookup yields CDR1 SGHNT and CDR2 YYREEE (reference sequence). CDR3 protein: CASSLRLAGHTDTQYF. CDR3 coding DNA: TGTGCCAGCAGCCTAAGACTAGCGGGGCACACAGATACGCAGTATTTT.

The CDR3 here is CASSSGGANVLTF. The CDR3 coding sequence is TGTGCCAGCAGTTCGGGTGGGGCCAACGTCCTGACTTTC. The rearrangement links TRBV27 to TRBJ2-6; no clear D. Trimming took off 4 bases at V and 3 bases at J, with 4 bases between the two ends. Germline V gives CDR1 MNHEY, CDR2 SMNVEV (reference sequence). The CDR3 consists of 13 residues.

This clone showed up just once. The chain has TRBV6-5 and TRBJ1-2, with D uncertain. There are 15 residues in the CDR3. The V end lost 0 bases, the J end lost 5 bases, and 13 bases lay between the germline ends. From germline, CDR1 is MNHEY and CDR2 SVGAGI. Here the CDR3 DNA reads TGTGCCAGCAGTTACTCGGCCCGGATGGGATATGGCTACACCTTC. The encoded protein is CASSYSARMGYGYTF.